This T cell receptor (beta chain) was recorded in a study of blood T cell repertoires in COVID-19. Repertoires were generated with immunoSEQ multiplex PCR, while TCRdb's copy carries only in-frame clones and drops some. This table has 650,000 to 800,000 clones, 85% to 90% appearing once. The source is a woman under 30 with acute or convalescent COVID-19. The sample taken for sequencing was peripheral blood.

Written as DNA, the CDR3 is TGTGCCAGCAGCTTAGCCCCGGAGGGCTACACCTTC. Encoded protein: CASSLAPEGYTF. The chain recombines TRBV7-9 with TRBJ1-2; the D is unclear. The CDR3 extends over 12 amino acids. The V gene lost 0 bases and the J gene lost 8 bases, with 7 bases spanning the gap. CDR1 is SEHNR, CDR2 FQNEAQ, per germline (reference sequence).